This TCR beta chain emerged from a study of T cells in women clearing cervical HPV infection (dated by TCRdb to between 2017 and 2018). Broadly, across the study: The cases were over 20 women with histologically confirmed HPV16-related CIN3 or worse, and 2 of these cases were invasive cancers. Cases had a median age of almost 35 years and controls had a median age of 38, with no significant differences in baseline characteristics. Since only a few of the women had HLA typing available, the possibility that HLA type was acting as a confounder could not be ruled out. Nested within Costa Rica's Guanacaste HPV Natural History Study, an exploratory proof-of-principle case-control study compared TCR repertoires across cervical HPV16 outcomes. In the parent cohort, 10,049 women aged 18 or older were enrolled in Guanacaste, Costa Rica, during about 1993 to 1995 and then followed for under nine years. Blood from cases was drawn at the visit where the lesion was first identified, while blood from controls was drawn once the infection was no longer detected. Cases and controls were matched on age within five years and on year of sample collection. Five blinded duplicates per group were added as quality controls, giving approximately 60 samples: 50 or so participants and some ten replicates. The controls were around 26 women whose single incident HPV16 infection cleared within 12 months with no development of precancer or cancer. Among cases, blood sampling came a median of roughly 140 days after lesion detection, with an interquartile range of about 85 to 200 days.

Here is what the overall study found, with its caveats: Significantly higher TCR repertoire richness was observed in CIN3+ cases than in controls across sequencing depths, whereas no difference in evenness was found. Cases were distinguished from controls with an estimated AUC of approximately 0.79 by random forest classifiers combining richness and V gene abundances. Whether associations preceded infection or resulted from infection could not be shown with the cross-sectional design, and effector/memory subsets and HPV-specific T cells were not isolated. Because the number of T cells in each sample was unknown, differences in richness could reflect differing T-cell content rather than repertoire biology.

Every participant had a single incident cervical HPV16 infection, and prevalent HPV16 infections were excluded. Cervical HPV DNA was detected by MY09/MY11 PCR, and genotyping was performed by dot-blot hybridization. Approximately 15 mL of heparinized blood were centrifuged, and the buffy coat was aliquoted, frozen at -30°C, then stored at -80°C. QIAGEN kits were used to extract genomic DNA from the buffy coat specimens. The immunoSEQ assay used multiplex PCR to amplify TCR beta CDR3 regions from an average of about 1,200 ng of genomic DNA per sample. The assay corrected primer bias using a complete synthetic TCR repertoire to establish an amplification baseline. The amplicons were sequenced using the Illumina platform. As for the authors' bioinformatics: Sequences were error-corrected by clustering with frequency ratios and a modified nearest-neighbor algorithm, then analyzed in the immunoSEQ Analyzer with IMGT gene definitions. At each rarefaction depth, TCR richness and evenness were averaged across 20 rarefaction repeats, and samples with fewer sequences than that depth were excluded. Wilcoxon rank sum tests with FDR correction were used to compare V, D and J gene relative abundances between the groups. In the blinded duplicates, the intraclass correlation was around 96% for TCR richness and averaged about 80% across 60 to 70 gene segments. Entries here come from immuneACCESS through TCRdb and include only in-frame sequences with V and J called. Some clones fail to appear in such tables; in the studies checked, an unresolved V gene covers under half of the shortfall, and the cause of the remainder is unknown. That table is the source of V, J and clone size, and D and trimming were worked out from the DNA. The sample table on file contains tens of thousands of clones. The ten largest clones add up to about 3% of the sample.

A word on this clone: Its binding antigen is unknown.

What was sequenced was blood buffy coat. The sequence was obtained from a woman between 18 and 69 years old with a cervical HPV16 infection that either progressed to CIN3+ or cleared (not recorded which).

CDR3 bases read: TGCAGCGCGCGGTATAGCAATCAGCCG. It is translated as CSARYSNQP. The entire CDR3 protein reads CSARYSNQPQYF. The chain links TRBV29-1 with TRBJ2-3; there is no confident call for the D gene. Read data end 3 residues before the CDR3 end; the end is taken from the germline J gene. The CDR3 runs 12 residues from the cysteine to the phenylalanine. Part of the CDR3 DNA is given, 27 bases translated from base 1. The germline V gene encodes CDR1 SQVTM and CDR2 ANQGSEA.